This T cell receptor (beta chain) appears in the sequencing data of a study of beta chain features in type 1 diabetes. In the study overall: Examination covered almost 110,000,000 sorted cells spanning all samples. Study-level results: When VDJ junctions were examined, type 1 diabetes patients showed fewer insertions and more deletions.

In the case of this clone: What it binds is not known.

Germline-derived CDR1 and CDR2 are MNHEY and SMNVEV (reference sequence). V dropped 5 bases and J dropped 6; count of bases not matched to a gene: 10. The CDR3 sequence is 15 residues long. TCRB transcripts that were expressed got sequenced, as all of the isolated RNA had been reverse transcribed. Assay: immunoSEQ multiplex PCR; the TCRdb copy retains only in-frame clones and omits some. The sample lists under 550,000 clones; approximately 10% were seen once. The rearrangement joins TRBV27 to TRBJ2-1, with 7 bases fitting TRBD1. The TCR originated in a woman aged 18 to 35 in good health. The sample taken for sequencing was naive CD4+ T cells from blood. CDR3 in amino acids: CASSRQGFLVNEQFF. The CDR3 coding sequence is TGTGCCAGCAGTAGACAGGGATTTTTGGTCAATGAGCAGTTCTTC.